The clone carrying this T cell receptor beta chain has a handful of counts. Its antigen is undetermined. These data belong to a study of cytomegalovirus exposure and HLA in healthy donors. About the research overall: The Caucasian-associated ancestry cluster held less than 85% of a few hundred genotyped donors.

The PCR made use of 60 Vbeta and 13 Jbeta primers. Sequencing used immunoSEQ multiplex PCR; TCRdb keeps in-frame clones, though not all of them. The sample has 90,000 to 110,000 clones, around 15% seen once. Study results and caveats: CMV serostatus was the sole immune exposure data available. TCR beta sequences reportedly predicted the HLA-A and HLA-B alleles of most subjects accurately. Other equally common chains were less clonally expanded than HLA-associated TCR beta chains, a later analysis showed.

The CDR3 is 15 residues long. Trimming pared 1 base from V and 7 bases from J, leaving 14 bases between. Looked up from germline, CDR1 is MGHDK and CDR2 is SYGVNS. The clonotype was recovered from a female donor in good health and CMV-seronegative. Specimen: PBMCs. The chain carries TRBV25-1 and TRBJ1-5; D possibly corresponds to TRBD1 (5 bases). CDR3 residues: CASSESGMGRQPQHF. The CDR3 nucleotides are TGTGCCAGCAGTGAATCAGGGATGGGCAGGCAGCCCCAGCATTTT.